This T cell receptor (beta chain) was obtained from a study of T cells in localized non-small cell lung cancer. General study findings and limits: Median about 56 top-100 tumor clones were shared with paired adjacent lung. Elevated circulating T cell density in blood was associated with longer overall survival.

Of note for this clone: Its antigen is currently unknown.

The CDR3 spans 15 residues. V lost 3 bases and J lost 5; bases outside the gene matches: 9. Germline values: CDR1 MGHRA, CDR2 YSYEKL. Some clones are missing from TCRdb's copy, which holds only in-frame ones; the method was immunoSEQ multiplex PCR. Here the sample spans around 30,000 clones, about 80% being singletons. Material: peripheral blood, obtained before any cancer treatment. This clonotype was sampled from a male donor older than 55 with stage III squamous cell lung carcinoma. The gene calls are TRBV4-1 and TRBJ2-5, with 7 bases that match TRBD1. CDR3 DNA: TGCGCCAGCAGCCAGGACGTACAGGGGCCGGAGACCCAGTACTTC. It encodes CASSQDVQGPETQYF.